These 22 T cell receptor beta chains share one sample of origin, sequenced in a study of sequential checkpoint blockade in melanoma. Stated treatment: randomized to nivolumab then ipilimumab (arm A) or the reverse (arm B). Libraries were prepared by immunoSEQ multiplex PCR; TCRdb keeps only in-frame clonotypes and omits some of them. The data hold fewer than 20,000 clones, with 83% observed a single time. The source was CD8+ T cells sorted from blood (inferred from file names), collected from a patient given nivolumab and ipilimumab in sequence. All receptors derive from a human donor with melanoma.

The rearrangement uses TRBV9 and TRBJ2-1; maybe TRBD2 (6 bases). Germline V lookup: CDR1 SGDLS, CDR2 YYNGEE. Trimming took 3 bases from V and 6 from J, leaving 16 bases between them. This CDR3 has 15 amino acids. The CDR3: CASSARDSQTNEQFF. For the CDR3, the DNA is TGTGCCAGCAGCGCCCGGGACTCCCAGACCAATGAGCAGTTCTTC.

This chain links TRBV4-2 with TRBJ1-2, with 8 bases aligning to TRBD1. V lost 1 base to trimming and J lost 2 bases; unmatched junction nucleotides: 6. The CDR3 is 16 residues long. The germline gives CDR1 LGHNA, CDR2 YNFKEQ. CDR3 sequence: CASSQVPGGTNYGYTF. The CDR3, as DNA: TGTGCCAGCAGCCAAGTGCCAGGGGGCACCAACTATGGCTACACCTTC.

In nucleotides, the CDR3 is TGTGCCAGCCACCGGGAGGCGGTGAACACTGAAGCTTTCTTT. It specifies CASHREAVNTEAFF. This chain links TRBV28 with TRBJ1-1, with D hard to call. CDR3 size: 14 residues. Germline V lookup: CDR1 MDHEN, CDR2 SYDVKM. Trimming took 8 bases from V and 0 from J, leaving 13 bases between them.

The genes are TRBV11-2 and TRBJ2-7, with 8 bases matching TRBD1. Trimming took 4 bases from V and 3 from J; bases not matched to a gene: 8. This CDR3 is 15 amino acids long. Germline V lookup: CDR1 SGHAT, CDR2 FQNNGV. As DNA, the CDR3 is TGTGCCAGCAGCTCCGGGACAGGTCCTTACTACGAGCAGTACTTC. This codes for CASSSGTGPYYEQYF.

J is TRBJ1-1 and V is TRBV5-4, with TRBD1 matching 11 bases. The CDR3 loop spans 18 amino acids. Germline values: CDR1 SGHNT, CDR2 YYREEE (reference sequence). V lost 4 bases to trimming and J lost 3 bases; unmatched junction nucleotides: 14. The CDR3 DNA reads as TGTGCCAGCAGCCTCGGTCAAGGGACAGGGGGTGGAGACACTGAAGCTTTCTTT. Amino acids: CASSLGQGTGGGDTEAFF.

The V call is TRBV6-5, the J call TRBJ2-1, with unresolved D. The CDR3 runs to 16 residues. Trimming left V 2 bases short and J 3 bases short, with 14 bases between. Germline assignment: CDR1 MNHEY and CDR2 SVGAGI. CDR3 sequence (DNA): TGTGCCAGCAGTTACATCCGAACGTCCGGCTACAATGAGCAGTTCTTC. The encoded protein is CASSYIRTSGYNEQFF.

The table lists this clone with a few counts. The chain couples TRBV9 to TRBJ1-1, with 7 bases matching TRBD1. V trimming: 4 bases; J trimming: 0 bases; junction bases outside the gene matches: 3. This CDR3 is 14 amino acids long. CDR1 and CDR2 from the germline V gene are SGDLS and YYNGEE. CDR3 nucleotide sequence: TGTGCCAGCAGCCCCGGGACAGTGAACACTGAAGCTTTCTTT. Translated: CASSPGTVNTEAFF.

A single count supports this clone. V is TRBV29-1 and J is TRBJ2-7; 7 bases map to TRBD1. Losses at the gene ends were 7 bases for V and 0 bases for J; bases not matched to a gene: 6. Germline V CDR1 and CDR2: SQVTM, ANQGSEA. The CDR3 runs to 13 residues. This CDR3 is CSAVTGYSYEQYF. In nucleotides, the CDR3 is TGCAGCGCAGTGACAGGGTACTCCTACGAGCAGTACTTC.

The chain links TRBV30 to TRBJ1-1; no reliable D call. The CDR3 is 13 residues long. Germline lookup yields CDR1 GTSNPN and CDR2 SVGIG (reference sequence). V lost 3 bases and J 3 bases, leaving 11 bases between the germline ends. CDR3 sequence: CAWSVGGYTEAFF. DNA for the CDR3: TGTGCCTGGAGCGTGGGAGGTTACACTGAAGCTTTCTTT.

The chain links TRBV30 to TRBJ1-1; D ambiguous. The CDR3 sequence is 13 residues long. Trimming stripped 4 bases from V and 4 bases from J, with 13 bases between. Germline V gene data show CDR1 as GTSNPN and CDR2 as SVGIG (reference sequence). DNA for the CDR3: TGTGCCTGGACCCTAGCTATATTCACTGAAGCTTTCTTT. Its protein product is CAWTLAIFTEAFF.

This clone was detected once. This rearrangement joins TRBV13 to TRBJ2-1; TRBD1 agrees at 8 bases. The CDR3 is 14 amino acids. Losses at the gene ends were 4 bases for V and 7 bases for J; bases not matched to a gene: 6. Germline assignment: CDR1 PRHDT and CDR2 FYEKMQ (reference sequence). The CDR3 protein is CASSSGQGRNEQFF. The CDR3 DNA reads TGTGCCAGCAGCTCCGGACAGGGCAGAAATGAGCAGTTCTTC.

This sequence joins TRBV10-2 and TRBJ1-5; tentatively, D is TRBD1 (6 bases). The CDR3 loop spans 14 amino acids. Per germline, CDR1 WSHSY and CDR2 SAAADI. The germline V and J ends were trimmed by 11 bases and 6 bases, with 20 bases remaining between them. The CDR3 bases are TGCGCCCCCTCCCCGCCGGGGGGCGGTCAGCCCCAGCATTTT. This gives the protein CAPSPPGGGQPQHF.

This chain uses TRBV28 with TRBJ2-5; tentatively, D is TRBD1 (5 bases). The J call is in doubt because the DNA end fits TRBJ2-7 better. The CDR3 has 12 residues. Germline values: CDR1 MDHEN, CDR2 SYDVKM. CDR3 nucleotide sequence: TGTGCCAGCAGTTTAATGACAGACGAGCAGTACTTC. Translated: CASSLMTDEQYF.

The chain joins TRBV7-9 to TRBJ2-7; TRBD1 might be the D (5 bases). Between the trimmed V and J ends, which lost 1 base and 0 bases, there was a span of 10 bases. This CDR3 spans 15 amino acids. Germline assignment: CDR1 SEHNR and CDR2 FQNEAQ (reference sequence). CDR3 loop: CASSLGAGFSYEQYF. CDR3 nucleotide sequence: TGTGCCAGCAGCTTAGGGGCAGGGTTCTCCTACGAGCAGTACTTC.

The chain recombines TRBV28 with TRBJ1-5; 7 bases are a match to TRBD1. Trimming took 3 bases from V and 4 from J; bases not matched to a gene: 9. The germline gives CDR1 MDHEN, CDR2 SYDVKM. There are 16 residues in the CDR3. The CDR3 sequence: CASSFLSGQANQPQHF. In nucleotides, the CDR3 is TGTGCCAGCAGTTTCTTGAGTGGACAGGCGAATCAGCCCCAGCATTTT.

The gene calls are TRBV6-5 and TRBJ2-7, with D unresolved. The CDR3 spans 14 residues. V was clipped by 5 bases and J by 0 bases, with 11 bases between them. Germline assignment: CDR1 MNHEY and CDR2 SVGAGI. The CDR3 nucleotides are TGTGCCAGCAGTCTCGCGGCCCGCTCCTACGAGCAGTACTTC. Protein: CASSLAARSYEQYF.

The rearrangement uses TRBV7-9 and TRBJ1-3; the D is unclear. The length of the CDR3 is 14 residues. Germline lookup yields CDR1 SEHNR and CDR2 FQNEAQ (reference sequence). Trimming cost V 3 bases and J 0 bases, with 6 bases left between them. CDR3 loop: CASSFQVSGNTIYF. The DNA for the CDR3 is TGTGCCAGCAGCTTTCAGGTCTCTGGAAACACCATATATTTT. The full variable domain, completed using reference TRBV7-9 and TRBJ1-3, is DTGVSQNPRHKITKRGQNVTFRCDPISEHNRLYWYRQTLGQGPEFLTYFQNEAQLEKSRLLSDRFSAERPKGSFSTLEIQRTEQGDSAMYLCASSFQVSGNTIYFGEGSWLTVV.

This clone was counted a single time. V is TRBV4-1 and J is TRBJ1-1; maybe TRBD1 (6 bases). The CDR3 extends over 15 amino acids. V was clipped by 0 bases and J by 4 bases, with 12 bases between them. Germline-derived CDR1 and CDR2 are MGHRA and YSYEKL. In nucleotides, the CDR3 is TGCGCCAGCAGCCAAGATACAGGGCAGGCCACTGAAGCTTTCTTT. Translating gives CASSQDTGQATEAFF.

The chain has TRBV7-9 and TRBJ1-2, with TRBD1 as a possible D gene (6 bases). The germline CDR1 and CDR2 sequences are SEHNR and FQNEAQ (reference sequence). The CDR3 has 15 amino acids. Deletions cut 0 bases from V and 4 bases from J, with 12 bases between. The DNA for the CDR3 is TGTGCCAGCAGCTTAGCGGGGGCCGCGGGCTATGGCTACACCTTC. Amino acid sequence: CASSLAGAAGYGYTF.

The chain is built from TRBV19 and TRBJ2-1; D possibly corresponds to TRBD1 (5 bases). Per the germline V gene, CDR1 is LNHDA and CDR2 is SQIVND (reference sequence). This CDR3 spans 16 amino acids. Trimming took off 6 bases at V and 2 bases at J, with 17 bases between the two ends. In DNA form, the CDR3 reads TGTGCCAGTAGCCCCACGCAGGGCACAACCTACAATGAGCAGTTCTTC. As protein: CASSPTQGTTYNEQFF.

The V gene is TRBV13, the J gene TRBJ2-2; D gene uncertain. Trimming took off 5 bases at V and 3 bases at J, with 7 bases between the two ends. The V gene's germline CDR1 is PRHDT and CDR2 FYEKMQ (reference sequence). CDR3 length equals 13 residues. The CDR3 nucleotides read TGTGCCAGCAGCGTACAGTACACCGGGGAGCTGTTTTTT. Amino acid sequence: CASSVQYTGELFF.

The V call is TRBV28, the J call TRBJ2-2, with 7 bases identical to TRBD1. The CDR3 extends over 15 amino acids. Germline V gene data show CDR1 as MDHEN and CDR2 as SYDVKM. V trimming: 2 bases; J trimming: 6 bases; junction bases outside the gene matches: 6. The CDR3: CASSLVAGGPGELFF. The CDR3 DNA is TGTGCCAGCAGTTTAGTAGCAGGGGGTCCCGGGGAGCTGTTTTTT.